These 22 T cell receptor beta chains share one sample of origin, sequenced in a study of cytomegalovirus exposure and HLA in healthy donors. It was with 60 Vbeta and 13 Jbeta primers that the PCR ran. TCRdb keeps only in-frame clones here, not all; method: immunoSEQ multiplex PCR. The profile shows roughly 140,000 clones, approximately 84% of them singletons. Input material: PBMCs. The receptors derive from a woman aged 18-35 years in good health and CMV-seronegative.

The DNA for the CDR3 is TGCAGCGTTCTCAGGGGGAACACCGGGGAGCTGTTTTTT. This sequence encodes CSVLRGNTGELFF. This chain joins TRBV29-1 and TRBJ2-2; maybe TRBD1 (6 bases). This CDR3 spans 13 amino acids. The V gene's germline CDR1 is SQVTM and CDR2 ANQGSEA. V was cut by 5 bases and J by 1 base, with 8 bases left in between.

For the CDR3, the DNA is TGTGCCAGCAGCCCCGGGACAGGGGCGAAAGACACCATATATTTT. As protein: CASSPGTGAKDTIYF. V usage is TRBV28 and J usage is TRBJ1-3, with 10 bases aligning to TRBD1. The germline V gene has CDR1 MDHEN and CDR2 SYDVKM. CDR3 length equals 15 residues. The ends lost 6 bases at V and 8 bases at J; junction bases unmatched: 10.

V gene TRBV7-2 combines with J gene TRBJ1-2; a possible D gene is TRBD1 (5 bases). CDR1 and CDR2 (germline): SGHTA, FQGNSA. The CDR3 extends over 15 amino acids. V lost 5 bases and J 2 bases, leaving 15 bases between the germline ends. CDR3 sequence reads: CASSLGWGLNYGYTF. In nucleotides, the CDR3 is TGTGCCAGCAGCCTAGGTTGGGGACTCAACTATGGCTACACCTTC.

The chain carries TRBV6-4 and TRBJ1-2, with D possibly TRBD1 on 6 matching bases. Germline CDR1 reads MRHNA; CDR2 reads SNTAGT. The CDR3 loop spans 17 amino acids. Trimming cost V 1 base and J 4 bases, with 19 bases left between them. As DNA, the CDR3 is TGTGCCAGCAGTGACTATTGGCAGGGGAATGGTAGCTATGGCTACACCTTC. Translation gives CASSDYWQGNGSYGYTF.

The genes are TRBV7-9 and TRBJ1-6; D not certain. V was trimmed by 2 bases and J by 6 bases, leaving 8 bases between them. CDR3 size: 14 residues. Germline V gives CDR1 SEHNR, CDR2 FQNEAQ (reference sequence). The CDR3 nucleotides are TGTGCCAGCAGCTTATCCCTGTTTAATTCACCCCTCCACTTT. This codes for CASSLSLFNSPLHF.

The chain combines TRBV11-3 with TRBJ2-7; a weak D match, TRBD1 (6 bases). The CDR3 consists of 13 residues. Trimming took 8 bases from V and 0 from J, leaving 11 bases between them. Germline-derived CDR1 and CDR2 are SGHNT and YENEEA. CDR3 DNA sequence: TGTGCCAGCGCCCGGGACAACTCCTACGAGCAGTACTTC. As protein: CASARDNSYEQYF.

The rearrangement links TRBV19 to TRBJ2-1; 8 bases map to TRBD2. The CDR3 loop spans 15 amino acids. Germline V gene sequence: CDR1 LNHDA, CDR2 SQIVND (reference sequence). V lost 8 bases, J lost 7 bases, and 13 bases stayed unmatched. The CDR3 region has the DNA TGTGCCAGTTCCAGAACGGGGGGGGAGTGGAATGAGCAGTTCTTC. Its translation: CASSRTGGEWNEQFF.

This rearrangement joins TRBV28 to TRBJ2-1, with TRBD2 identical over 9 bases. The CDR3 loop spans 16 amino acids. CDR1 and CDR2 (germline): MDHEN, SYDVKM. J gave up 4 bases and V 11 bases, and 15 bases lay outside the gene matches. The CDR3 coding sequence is TGTGCCGGGAGTAAGGCTAGCGGGGAACTATACAATGAGCAGTTCTTC. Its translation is CAGSKASGELYNEQFF.

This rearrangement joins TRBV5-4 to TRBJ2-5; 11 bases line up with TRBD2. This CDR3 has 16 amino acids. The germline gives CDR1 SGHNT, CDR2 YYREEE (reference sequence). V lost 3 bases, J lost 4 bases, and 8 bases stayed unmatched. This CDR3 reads CASSSGLAGPGETQYF. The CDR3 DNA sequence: TGTGCCAGCAGCTCAGGACTAGCGGGCCCGGGAGAGACCCAGTACTTC.

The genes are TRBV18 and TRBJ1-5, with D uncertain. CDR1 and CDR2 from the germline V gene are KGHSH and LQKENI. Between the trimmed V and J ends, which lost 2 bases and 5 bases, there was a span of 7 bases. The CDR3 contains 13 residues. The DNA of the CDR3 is TGTGCCAGCTCACCAACCCGCGATCAGCCCCAGCATTTT. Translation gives CASSPTRDQPQHF.

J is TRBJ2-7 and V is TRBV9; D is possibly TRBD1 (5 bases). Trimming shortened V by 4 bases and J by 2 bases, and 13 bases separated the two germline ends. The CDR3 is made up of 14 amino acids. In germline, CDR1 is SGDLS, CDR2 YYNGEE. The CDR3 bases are TGTGCCAGCAGCCCGCTGGGGCAGACCTACGAGCAGTACTTC. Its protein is CASSPLGQTYEQYF.

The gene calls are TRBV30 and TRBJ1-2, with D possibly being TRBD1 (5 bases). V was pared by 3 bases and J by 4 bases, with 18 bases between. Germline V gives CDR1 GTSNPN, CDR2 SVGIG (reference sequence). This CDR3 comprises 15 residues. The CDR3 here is CAWSDSMVLLYGYTF. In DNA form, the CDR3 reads TGTGCCTGGAGCGACAGTATGGTCTTACTCTATGGCTACACCTTC.

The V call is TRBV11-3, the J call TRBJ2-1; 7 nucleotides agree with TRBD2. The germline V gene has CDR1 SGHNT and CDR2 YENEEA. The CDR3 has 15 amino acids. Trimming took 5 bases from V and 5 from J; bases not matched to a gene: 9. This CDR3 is CASSAAGGFNNEQFF. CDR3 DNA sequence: TGTGCCAGCAGCGCAGCCGGGGGGTTTAACAATGAGCAGTTCTTC.

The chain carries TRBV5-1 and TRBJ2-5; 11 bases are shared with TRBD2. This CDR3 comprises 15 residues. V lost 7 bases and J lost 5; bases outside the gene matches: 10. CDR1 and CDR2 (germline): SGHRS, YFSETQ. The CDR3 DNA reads TGCGCCAGCGAAATTAGCGGGGGGGCCGGGGAGACCCAGTACTTC. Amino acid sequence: CASEISGGAGETQYF.

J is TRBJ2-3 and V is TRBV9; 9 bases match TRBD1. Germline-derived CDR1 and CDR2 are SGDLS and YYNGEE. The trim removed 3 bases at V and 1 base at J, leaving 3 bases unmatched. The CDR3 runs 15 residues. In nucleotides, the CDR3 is TGTGCCAGCAGCGCCCGGGACAGGGGCACAGATACGCAGTATTTT. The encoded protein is CASSARDRGTDTQYF.

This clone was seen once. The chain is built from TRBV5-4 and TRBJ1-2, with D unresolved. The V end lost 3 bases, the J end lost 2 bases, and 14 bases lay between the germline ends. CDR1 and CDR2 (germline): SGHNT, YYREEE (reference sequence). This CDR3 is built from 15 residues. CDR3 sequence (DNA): TGTGCCAGCAGCTCCGGCTTTGGAGTAAACTATGGCTACACCTTC. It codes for CASSSGFGVNYGYTF.

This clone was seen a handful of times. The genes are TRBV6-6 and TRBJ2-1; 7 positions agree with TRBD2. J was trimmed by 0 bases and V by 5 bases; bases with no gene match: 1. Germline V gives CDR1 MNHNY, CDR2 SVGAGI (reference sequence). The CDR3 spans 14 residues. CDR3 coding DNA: TGTGCCAGCAGTCTAGCGGTCTCCTACAATGAGCAGTTCTTC. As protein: CASSLAVSYNEQFF.

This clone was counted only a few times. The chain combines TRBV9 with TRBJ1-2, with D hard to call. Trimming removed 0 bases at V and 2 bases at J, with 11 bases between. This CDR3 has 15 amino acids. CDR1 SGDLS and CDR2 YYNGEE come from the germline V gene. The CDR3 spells CASSVGLTGNYGYTF. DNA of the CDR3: TGTGCCAGCAGCGTAGGACTCACCGGGAACTATGGCTACACCTTC.

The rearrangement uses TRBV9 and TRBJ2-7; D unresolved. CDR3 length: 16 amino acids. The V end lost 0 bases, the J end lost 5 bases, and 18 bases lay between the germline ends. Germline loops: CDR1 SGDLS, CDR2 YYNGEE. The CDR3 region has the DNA TGTGCCAGCAGCGTAGGGTTCGAGGCAGACCTTGACGAGCAGTACTTC. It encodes CASSVGFEADLDEQYF.

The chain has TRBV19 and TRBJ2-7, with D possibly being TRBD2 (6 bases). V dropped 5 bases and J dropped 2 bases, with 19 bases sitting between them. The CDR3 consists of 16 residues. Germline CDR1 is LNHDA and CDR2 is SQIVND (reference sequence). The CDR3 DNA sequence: TGTGCCAGTAGTGGAGAGCGACGGAGGGCGACCTACGAGCAGTACTTC. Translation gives CASSGERRRATYEQYF.

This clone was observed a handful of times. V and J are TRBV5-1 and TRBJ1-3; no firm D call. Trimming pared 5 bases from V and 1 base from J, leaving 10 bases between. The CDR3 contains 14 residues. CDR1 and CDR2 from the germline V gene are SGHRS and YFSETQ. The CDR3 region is CASRPATSGNTIYF. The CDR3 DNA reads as TGCGCCAGCAGACCCGCGACTTCTGGAAACACCATATATTTT.

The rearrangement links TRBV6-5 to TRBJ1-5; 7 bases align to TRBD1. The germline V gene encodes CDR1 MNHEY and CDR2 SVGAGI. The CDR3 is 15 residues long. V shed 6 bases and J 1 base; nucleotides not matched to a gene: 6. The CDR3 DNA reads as TGTGCCAGCAGACCGACAGGGTTGAGCAATCAGCCCCAGCATTTT. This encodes CASRPTGLSNQPQHF.